Listed here are 3 T cell receptor beta chains from one sample, sequenced in a study of blood T cell repertoires in COVID-19. Profiling relied on immunoSEQ multiplex PCR, and the TCRdb table lists in-frame clones only, not all of them. The sample holds a few hundred thousand clones, around 80% seen once. Sequenced sample: PBMCs or T cells enriched from blood (not recorded which). These receptors originate from a man aged 35-49 years who had recovered from COVID-19.

The chain combines TRBV11-3 with TRBJ2-7, with TRBD2 as a possible D gene (6 bases). CDR3 length: 18 amino acids. CDR1 and CDR2 (germline): SGHNT, YENEEA. The V and J ends lost 3 bases and 0 bases respectively, with 21 bases between them. The CDR3: CASSFRFEGGLTSYEQYF. The DNA for the CDR3 is TGTGCCAGCAGCTTTCGGTTTGAGGGAGGTCTTACCTCCTACGAGCAGTACTTC.

The chain is built from TRBV6-1 and TRBJ2-1; TRBD2 agrees at 8 bases. Germline V gene sequence: CDR1 MNHNS, CDR2 SASEGT. V shed 2 bases, J shed 11 bases, and the junction held 11 bases outside the gene matches. The CDR3 extends over 15 amino acids. The CDR3 region is CASSESGGGSDKQFF. Written as DNA, the CDR3 is TGTGCCAGCAGTGAATCGGGCGGGGGGTCAGATAAGCAGTTCTTC.

The chain recombines TRBV9 with TRBJ1-2; 7 nucleotides line up with TRBD1. The CDR3 length is 13 residues. Germline-derived CDR1 and CDR2 are SGDLS and YYNGEE. Trimming at V came to 0 bases and at J to 8 bases, leaving 4 bases not matched to a gene. The CDR3 sequence: CASSVGTGLGYTF. DNA for the CDR3: TGTGCCAGCAGCGTAGGGACAGGCTTGGGCTACACCTTC. The full variable domain, in which reference TRBV9 and TRBJ1-2 provide the parts outside the CDR3, is DSGVTQTPKHLITATGQRVTLRCSPRSGDLSVYWYQQSLDQGLQFLIQYYNGEERAKGNILERFSAQQFPDLHSELNLSSLELGDSALYFCASSVGTGLGYTFGSGTRLTVV.